What follows are 10 T cell receptor beta chains derived from one specimen sequenced in a study of T cell responses to AZD1222 COVID-19 vaccine. Produced via immunoSEQ multiplex PCR; TCRdb's table is partial and in-frame only. Of 96,000 or so clones listed, 89% are singletons. The source material was peripheral blood, sampled on day 0 of AZD1222 vaccination. Receptors were obtained from an adult in good health.

A single count supports this clone. The rearrangement links TRBV18 to TRBJ2-6; D is possibly TRBD1 (6 bases). CDR1 is KGHSH and CDR2 is LQKENI in the germline V gene. V lost 3 bases, J lost 0 bases, and 9 bases lay in between. The CDR3 is 16 amino acids. The CDR3 coding sequence is TGTGCCAGCTCACCTGAAGGGGGCTCTGGGGCCAACGTCCTGACTTTC. Its protein is CASSPEGGSGANVLTF. Together with reference TRBV18 and TRBJ2-6, the CDR3 gives the full variable domain: NAGVMQNPRHLVRRRGQEARLRCSPMKGHSHVYWYRQLPEEGLKFMVYLQKENIIDESGMPKERFSAEFPKEGPSILRIQQVVRGDSAAYFCASSPEGGSGANVLTFGAGSRLTVL.

This rearrangement joins TRBV30 to TRBJ1-6, with 10 positions matching TRBD1. The germline gives CDR1 GTSNPN, CDR2 SVGIG (reference sequence). J lost 15 bases, V lost 2 bases, and 4 bases had no gene match. The length of the CDR3 is 12 residues. The CDR3 nucleotides are TGTGCCTGGAGTCCGGACAGGGGGGTCCTCCACTTT. Protein sequence: CAWSPDRGVLHF.

As to this clone: The junction and the germline gene differ at one end; a read error may be behind it. The gene calls are TRBV20-1 and TRBJ1-6; unclear D gene. The CDR3 length is 11 residues. Germline V gives CDR1 DFQATT, CDR2 SNEGSKA (reference sequence). The CDR3 bases are TGCAGTGCTAGAGAGGGCAGGAAACCCTACTTT. Amino acids: CSAREGRKPYF.

The rearrangement links TRBV28 to TRBJ2-7; D is possibly TRBD2 (5 bases). CDR1 and CDR2 (germline): MDHEN, SYDVKM. V shed 8 bases and J shed 3 bases, with 23 bases lying between them. The CDR3 totals 16 residues. The CDR3 sequence is CASLPSEAGSFYEQYF. The DNA for the CDR3 is TGTGCCAGCTTGCCCTCGGAGGCAGGATCCTTCTACGAGCAGTACTTC.

The chain has TRBV3-1 (or the pseudogene TRBV3-2) and TRBJ2-6; D not certain. V gave up 0 bases and J gave up 0 bases, with 3 bases separating them. There are 15 residues in the CDR3. Germline CDR1 is LGHDT and CDR2 is YNNKEL (reference sequence). CDR3 residues: CASSQDNSGANVLTF. DNA of the CDR3: TGTGCCAGCAGCCAAGACAACTCTGGGGCCAACGTCCTGACTTTC.

The V call is TRBV5-1, the J call TRBJ1-2; 7 nucleotides align to TRBD1. Germline CDR1 reads SGHRS; CDR2 reads YFSETQ. CDR3 length: 16 residues. Losses at the gene ends were 4 bases for V and 8 bases for J; bases not matched to a gene: 17. As DNA, the CDR3 is TGCGCCAGCAGCCACGGTTTGAGGGTTGACAGGGACGGCTACACCTTC. Translating gives CASSHGLRVDRDGYTF. The whole variable domain, filled in from reference TRBV5-1 and TRBJ1-2, reads KAGVTQTPRYLIKTRGQQVTLSCSPISGHRSVSWYQQTPGQGLQFLFEYFSETQRNKGNFPGRFSGRQFSNSRSEMNVSTLELGDSALYLCASSHGLRVDRDGYTFGSGTRLTVV.

The chain joins TRBV5-6 to TRBJ2-7; TRBD1 matches at 10 bases. CDR3 length equals 15 residues. V was clipped by 1 base and J by 6 bases; unmatched bases: 7. Looked up from germline, CDR1 is SGHDT and CDR2 is YYEEEE. The CDR3 nucleotides are TGTGCCAGCAGCTTGTTAGGGACAGGGGTTTTCGAGCAGTACTTC. Translating it yields CASSLLGTGVFEQYF. The variable domain in full, with the rest retrieved from reference TRBV5-6 and TRBJ2-7, is DAGVTQSPTHLIKTRGQQVTLRCSPKSGHDTVSWYQQALGQGPQFIFQYYEEEERQRGNFPDRFSGHQFPNYSSELNVNALLLGDSALYLCASSLLGTGVFEQYFGPGTRLTVT.

This clone came up once. The rearrangement uses TRBV5-4 and TRBJ2-7, with D maybe TRBD2 (8 bases). Germline V lookup: CDR1 SGHNT, CDR2 YYREEE (reference sequence). V gave up 2 bases and J gave up 3 bases, with 15 bases separating them. The CDR3 sequence is 15 residues long. The DNA of the CDR3 is TGTGCCAGCAGCTTAGGGACAGCGGGGGTCTACGAGCAGTACTTC. Protein product: CASSLGTAGVYEQYF.

This clone was recorded only once. This sequence joins TRBV5-4 and TRBJ2-1, with 11 positions matching TRBD1. The length of the CDR3 is 15 residues. CDR1 and CDR2 from the germline V gene are SGHNT and YYREEE (reference sequence). After removal of 4 bases from V and 5 bases from J, the junction contained 5 bases not matched to a gene. The CDR3 here is CASSRTGGDDNEQFF. DNA for the CDR3: TGTGCCAGCAGCCGGACAGGGGGCGATGACAATGAGCAGTTCTTC.

The chain carries TRBV5-1 and TRBJ1-5; 7 nucleotides align to TRBD1. The CDR3 length is 14 residues. CDR1 is SGHRS and CDR2 is YFSETQ in the germline V gene. With V trimmed by 4 bases and J by 4 bases, 5 bases remained unmatched. CDR3 residues: CASSPGTENQPQHF. The CDR3 nucleotides read TGCGCCAGCAGCCCCGGGACAGAGAATCAGCCCCAGCATTTT. The variable domain in full, completed from reference TRBV5-1 and TRBJ1-5, reads KAGVTQTPRYLIKTRGQQVTLSCSPISGHRSVSWYQQTPGQGLQFLFEYFSETQRNKGNFPGRFSGRQFSNSRSEMNVSTLELGDSALYLCASSPGTENQPQHFGDGTRLSIL.